The 30 T cell receptor beta chains presented below share a single source sample, sequenced in a study of T cell responses to AZD1222 COVID-19 vaccine. The data were produced by immunoSEQ multiplex PCR, yet TCRdb's version contains in-frame clones alone and is incomplete. The repertoire holds roughly 190,000 clones, with about 89% as singletons. The sample was peripheral blood, taken 28 days after the second AZD1222 dose. The receptor set was obtained from an adult who received the AZD1222 COVID-19 vaccine.

V and J are TRBV6-5 and TRBJ2-1; D may be TRBD1 or TRBD2 (5 bases each). This CDR3 is built from 14 residues. Trimming shortened V by 7 bases and J by 9 bases, and 19 bases separated the two germline ends. The germline CDR1 and CDR2 sequences are MNHEY and SVGAGI. CDR3 nucleotide sequence: TGTGCCAGCACCCCCGGGACCCAACAAAGTGAGCAGTTCTTC. Its translation: CASTPGTQQSEQFF.

The CDR3 is CASSLQGGNSPLHF. The CDR3 bases are TGTGCCAGCAGTTTACAGGGGGGCAATTCACCCCTCCACTTT. This sequence joins TRBV6-5 and TRBJ1-6, with 8 bases lining up with TRBD1. The CDR3 loop spans 14 amino acids. V lost 4 bases, J lost 7 bases, and 3 bases stayed unmatched. Per the germline V gene, CDR1 is MNHEY and CDR2 is SVGAGI.

The chain employs TRBV18 and TRBJ2-7, with TRBD2 matching over 13 bases. The CDR3 consists of 14 residues. V lost 4 bases to trimming and J lost 6 bases; unmatched junction nucleotides: 3. Germline loops: CDR1 KGHSH, CDR2 LQKENI. This CDR3 is CASSQTSGRGEQYF. Here the CDR3 DNA reads TGTGCCAGCTCACAAACTAGCGGGAGGGGCGAGCAGTACTTC.

This chain joins TRBV7-9 and TRBJ2-7, with 8 bases identical to TRBD2. The CDR3 spans 13 residues. V trimming: 6 bases; J trimming: 4 bases; junction bases outside the gene matches: 5. Germline V gene data show CDR1 as SEHNR and CDR2 as FQNEAQ (reference sequence). The CDR3 DNA reads TGTGCCAGCAGAGACGGGGGGGTATACGAGCAGTACTTC. Residues: CASRDGGVYEQYF.

The chain recombines TRBV7-3 with TRBJ2-3; D is ambiguous. V lost 0 bases, J lost 0 bases, and 13 bases lay in between. The germline CDR1 and CDR2 sequences are SGHTA and FQGTGA. There are 17 residues in the CDR3. CDR3 sequence: CASSLTVSGPSTDTQYF. As DNA, the CDR3 is TGTGCCAGCAGCTTAACTGTCTCAGGCCCTAGCACAGATACGCAGTATTTT.

V and J are TRBV7-8 and TRBJ1-1, with D perhaps TRBD1 (5 bases). Trimming pared 0 bases from V and 0 bases from J, leaving 11 bases between. Germline assignment: CDR1 SGHVS and CDR2 FQNEAQ. The CDR3 consists of 16 residues. The CDR3 here is CASSLAGTAMNTEAFF. The CDR3 coding sequence is TGTGCCAGCAGCTTAGCTGGGACCGCGATGAACACTGAAGCTTTCTTT.

The CDR3, as DNA: TGCGCCAGTGGAAAGTTAAGGTCAGAAAAACTGTTTTTT. Its protein is CASGKLRSEKLFF. The genes are TRBV10-2 and TRBJ1-4; no clear D. Germline CDR1 reads WSHSY; CDR2 reads SAAADI. Trimming removed 9 bases at V and 8 bases at J, with 16 bases between. CDR3 size: 13 residues.

The V gene is TRBV29-1, the J gene TRBJ1-2; TRBD1 is a possible D gene (6 bases). Trimming took 1 base from V and 4 from J, leaving 13 bases between them. The germline V gene encodes CDR1 SQVTM and CDR2 ANQGSEA. CDR3 length equals 14 residues. The CDR3: CSVEGEGGGYGYTF. DNA for the CDR3: TGCAGCGTTGAAGGGGAGGGGGGAGGCTATGGCTACACCTTC.

This chain uses TRBV4-1 with TRBJ2-2; no clear D gene. CDR1 is MGHRA, CDR2 YSYEKL, per germline. The V gene lost 1 base and the J gene lost 4 bases, with 10 bases spanning the gap. The CDR3 is made up of 15 amino acids. The DNA for the CDR3 is TGCGCCAGCAGCCAAGTAACTGGCAGCACCGGGGAGCTGTTTTTT. Translated: CASSQVTGSTGELFF.

The gene calls are TRBV6-5 and TRBJ1-1, with D maybe TRBD1 (6 bases). Germline loops: CDR1 MNHEY, CDR2 SVGAGI. The V and J ends lost 5 bases and 9 bases respectively, with 16 bases between them. The CDR3 is 13 residues long. The CDR3 DNA reads TGTGCCAGCAGTACTCCGGACAGAACCAAAGCTTTCTTT. Its translation is CASSTPDRTKAFF.

This clone was observed once. The rearrangement joins TRBV7-5 to TRBJ2-3; the table's D gene call, TRBD2, was not cross checked with the DNA. TRBV7-5 is tagged as a pseudogene. The CDR3 is made up of 16 amino acids. Here the CDR3 DNA reads TGTGCCAGAAGCCTTAAGCGGGGGGGGAAATTCGGTACGCAGTATTTT. The encoded protein is CARSLKRGGKFGTQYF.

The rearrangement links TRBV5-6 to TRBJ1-2; the D gene is possibly TRBD1 (5 bases). The V end lost 4 bases, the J end lost 2 bases, and 15 bases lay between the germline ends. CDR1 SGHDT and CDR2 YYEEEE come from the germline V gene. The CDR3 spans 15 residues. The CDR3 is CASSEPGRRNYGYTF. CDR3 in DNA: TGTGCCAGCAGCGAGCCGGGACGGCGAAACTATGGCTACACCTTC.

CDR3 protein: CASSPQGPNYNSPLHF. In nucleotides, the CDR3 is TGTGCCAGCAGCCCACAGGGACCCAACTATAATTCACCCCTCCACTTT. The rearrangement links TRBV7-2 to TRBJ1-6; TRBD1 might be the D (6 bases). The ends were cut back, 5 bases at V and 3 bases at J, with 14 bases in the middle. Germline V gives CDR1 SGHTA, CDR2 FQGNSA. The CDR3 is 16 amino acids.

This rearrangement joins TRBV5-1 to TRBJ2-1; D is unclear. V was pared by 4 bases and J by 4 bases, with 6 bases between. Germline values: CDR1 SGHRS, CDR2 YFSETQ. This CDR3 is built from 12 residues. CDR3 sequence reads: CASSPEYNEQFF. Written as DNA, the CDR3 is TGCGCCAGCAGCCCTGAGTACAATGAGCAGTTCTTC.

The CDR3 DNA sequence: TGTGCCTGGATGTCAGGGACAGGGAACTATGGCTACACCTTC. This encodes CAWMSGTGNYGYTF. This rearrangement joins TRBV30 to TRBJ1-2, with TRBD1 matching 9 bases. The CDR3 runs to 14 residues. V shed 4 bases and J 2 bases; nucleotides not matched to a gene: 5. Germline CDR1 and CDR2: GTSNPN and SVGIG (reference sequence).

In its sample, this clone was seen once. The chain employs TRBV5-1 and TRBJ1-1; D gene uncertain. This CDR3 has 13 amino acids. Germline V lookup: CDR1 SGHRS, CDR2 YFSETQ. V was trimmed by 5 bases and J by 6 bases, leaving 14 bases between them. The CDR3 spells CASSTPPSPEAFF. DNA for the CDR3: TGCGCCAGCAGTACCCCCCCCTCTCCTGAAGCTTTCTTT.

The genes are TRBV5-5 and TRBJ2-7, with D perhaps matching TRBD1 or TRBD2 (5 bases each). Between the trimmed V and J ends, which lost 7 bases and 6 bases, there was a span of 26 bases. The CDR3 is made up of 16 amino acids. Germline values: CDR1 SGHKS, CDR2 YYEKEE (reference sequence). DNA for the CDR3: TGTGCCAGCCTCGCCCGGGGCTCAGGAACCTCTGGCGAGCAGTACTTC. Protein: CASLARGSGTSGEQYF.

The J gene is TRBJ1-1, the V gene TRBV7-9; no reliable D call. V was pared by 5 bases and J by 0 bases, with 7 bases between. Germline CDR1 SEHNR, CDR2 FQNEAQ (reference sequence). The CDR3 has 13 amino acids. CDR3 nucleotides: TGTGCCAGCAGCCCTACGATGAACACTGAAGCTTTCTTT. Amino acids: CASSPTMNTEAFF.

The genes are TRBV13 and TRBJ1-4; tentative D call: TRBD1 (5 bases). Between the trimmed V and J ends, which lost 7 bases and 11 bases, there was a span of 23 bases. CDR3 length: 15 residues. Germline CDR1 reads PRHDT; CDR2 reads FYEKMQ (reference sequence). The CDR3 loop reads CASTSGGTGDRKLFF. CDR3 sequence (DNA): TGTGCCAGCACCTCGGGCGGCACGGGGGATCGGAAACTGTTTTTT.

In this sample, this clone turned up once. The chain links TRBV6-6 to TRBJ1-1; no clear D gene. V was cut by 0 bases and J by 5 bases, with 10 bases left in between. The CDR3 runs to 14 residues. Germline CDR1 reads MNHNY; CDR2 reads SVGAGI (reference sequence). The CDR3 protein is CASSYSTSGTEAFF. Written as DNA, the CDR3 is TGTGCCAGCAGTTACTCGACGTCGGGGACTGAAGCTTTCTTT.

The chain has TRBV19 and TRBJ2-7; D uncertain. Trimming shortened V by 3 bases and J by 2 bases, and 20 bases separated the two germline ends. The germline V gene has CDR1 LNHDA and CDR2 SQIVND (reference sequence). The CDR3 consists of 17 residues. The CDR3 region has the DNA TGTGCCAGTAGTATGGGCTTAACGGCCACCTTAACCTACGAGCAGTACTTC. Protein sequence: CASSMGLTATLTYEQYF.

This chain links TRBV29-1 with TRBJ1-2, with 10 bases identical to TRBD1. The germline CDR1 and CDR2 sequences are SQVTM and ANQGSEA. The CDR3 is 12 residues long. The V segment lost 6 bases and the J segment 9 bases; nucleotides outside the gene matches: 7. CDR3 in amino acids: CSVAPGQGSYTF. The CDR3 bases are TGCAGCGTCGCCCCGGGACAGGGGAGCTACACCTTC.

This clone appeared a few times. The chain has TRBV27 and TRBJ1-2; D is perhaps TRBD1 (6 bases). The germline CDR1 and CDR2 sequences are MNHEY and SMNVEV (reference sequence). The CDR3 extends over 16 amino acids. Trimming left V 0 bases short and J 9 bases short, with 20 bases between. The CDR3 sequence is CASSLSPYSGQPRYTF. The CDR3, as DNA: TGTGCCAGCAGTTTATCCCCTTACTCTGGACAGCCCCGCTACACCTTC.

As DNA, the CDR3 is TGTGCCAGCAGCTTGGACGGTAGCGAGACCCAGTACTTC. This encodes CASSLDGSETQYF. This chain connects TRBV5-6 to TRBJ2-5; D unclear. Germline CDR1 and CDR2: SGHDT and YYEEEE. V lost 0 bases and J lost 5, with 8 bases in between. This CDR3 is built from 13 residues.

The J gene is TRBJ2-5, the V gene TRBV5-1; TRBD2 aligns across 16 bases. The germline gives CDR1 SGHRS, CDR2 YFSETQ. This CDR3 spans 18 amino acids. The V segment lost 0 bases and the J segment 5 bases; nucleotides outside the gene matches: 7. Here the CDR3 reads CASSLAPGLAGGAETQYF. The CDR3, as DNA: TGCGCCAGCAGCTTGGCGCCGGGACTAGCGGGAGGGGCGGAGACCCAGTACTTC.

This chain uses TRBV4-1 with TRBJ1-2; 9 positions match TRBD1. V shed 3 bases, J shed 3 bases, and the junction held 8 bases outside the gene matches. Looked up from germline, CDR1 is MGHRA and CDR2 is YSYEKL. The CDR3 has 16 residues. The DNA for the CDR3 is TGCGCCAGCAGCCATACTCAAGGGACAGGGCACTATGGCTACACCTTC. Protein product: CASSHTQGTGHYGYTF.

V gene TRBV11-2 combines with J gene TRBJ1-4; unclear D gene. The CDR3 has 17 residues. Germline V gene data show CDR1 as SGHAT and CDR2 as FQNNGV. V was cut by 5 bases and J by 12 bases, with 28 bases left in between. The CDR3 loop is CASSLLGVGSPSSELFF. The CDR3 region has the DNA TGTGCCAGCAGCCTACTCGGGGTAGGCAGCCCTAGTTCGGAACTGTTTTTT.

The rearrangement joins TRBV7-3 to TRBJ2-6; perhaps TRBD1 as D (6 bases). Trimming took 5 bases from V and 0 from J, leaving 8 bases between them. Per germline, CDR1 SGHTA and CDR2 FQGTGA. This CDR3 region has 15 residues. In DNA, the CDR3 is TGTGCCAGCAGCCCAGGGGTCTCTGGGGCCAACGTCCTGACTTTC. The encoded protein is CASSPGVSGANVLTF.

V usage is TRBV5-6 and J usage is TRBJ1-4; 10 positions match TRBD1. Germline assignment: CDR1 SGHDT and CDR2 YYEEEE. V shed 0 bases, J shed 10 bases, and the junction held 6 bases outside the gene matches. The CDR3 is 15 amino acids. The CDR3 region has the DNA TGTGCCAGCAGCTTGGATGACAGGGGGCGCGGAAAACTGTTTTTT. This sequence encodes CASSLDDRGRGKLFF.

The V and J genes are TRBV2 and TRBJ2-1, with D possibly being TRBD2 (6 bases). This CDR3 spans 15 amino acids. Germline V gene data show CDR1 as SNHLY and CDR2 as FYNNEI. Between the trimmed V and J ends, which lost 4 bases and 0 bases, there was a span of 10 bases. The chain's CDR3 is CASSVAGSSYNEQFF. CDR3 in DNA: TGTGCCAGCAGTGTCGCGGGGAGCTCCTACAATGAGCAGTTCTTC.